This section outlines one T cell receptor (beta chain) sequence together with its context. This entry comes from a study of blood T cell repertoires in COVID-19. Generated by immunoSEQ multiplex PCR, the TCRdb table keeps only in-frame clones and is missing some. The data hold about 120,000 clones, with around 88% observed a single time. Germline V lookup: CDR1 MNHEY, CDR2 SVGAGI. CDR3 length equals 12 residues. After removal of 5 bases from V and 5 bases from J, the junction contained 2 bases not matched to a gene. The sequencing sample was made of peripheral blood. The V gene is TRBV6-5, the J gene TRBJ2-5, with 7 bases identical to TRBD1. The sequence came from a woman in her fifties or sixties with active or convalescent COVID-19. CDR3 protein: CASSQGVETQYF. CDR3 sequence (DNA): TGTGCCAGCAGTCAGGGGGTGGAGACCCAGTACTTC.